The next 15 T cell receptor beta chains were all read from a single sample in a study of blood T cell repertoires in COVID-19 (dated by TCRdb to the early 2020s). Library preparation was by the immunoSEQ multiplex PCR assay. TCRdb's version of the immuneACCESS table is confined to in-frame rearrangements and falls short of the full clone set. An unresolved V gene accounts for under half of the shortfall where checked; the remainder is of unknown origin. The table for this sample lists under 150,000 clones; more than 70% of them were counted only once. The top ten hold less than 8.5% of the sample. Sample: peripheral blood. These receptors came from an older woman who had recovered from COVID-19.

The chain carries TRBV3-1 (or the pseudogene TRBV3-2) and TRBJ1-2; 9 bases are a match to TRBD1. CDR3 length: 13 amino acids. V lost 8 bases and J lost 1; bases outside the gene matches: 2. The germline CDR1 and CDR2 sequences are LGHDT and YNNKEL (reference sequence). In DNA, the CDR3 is TGTGCCAGCGGGGACAGGGTTAACTATGGCTACACCTTC. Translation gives CASGDRVNYGYTF.

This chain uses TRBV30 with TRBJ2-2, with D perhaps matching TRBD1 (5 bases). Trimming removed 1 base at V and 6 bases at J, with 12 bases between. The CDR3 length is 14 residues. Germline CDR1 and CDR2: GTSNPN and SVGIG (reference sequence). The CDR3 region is CAWSEGAGAGELFF. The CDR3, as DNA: TGTGCCTGGAGTGAAGGGGCTGGGGCCGGGGAGCTGTTTTTT. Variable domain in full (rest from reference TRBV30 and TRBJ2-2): SQTIHQWPATLVQPVGSPLSLECTVEGTSNPNLYWYRQAAGRGLQLLFYSVGIGQISSEVPQNLSASRPQDRQFILSSKKLLLSDSGFYLCAWSEGAGAGELFFGEGSRLTVL.

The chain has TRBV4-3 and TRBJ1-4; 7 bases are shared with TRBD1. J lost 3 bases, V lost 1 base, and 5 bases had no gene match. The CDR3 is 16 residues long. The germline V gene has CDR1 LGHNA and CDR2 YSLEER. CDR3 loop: CASSQGQGSANEKLFF. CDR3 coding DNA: TGCGCCAGCAGCCAAGGACAGGGTTCTGCTAATGAAAAACTGTTTTTT.

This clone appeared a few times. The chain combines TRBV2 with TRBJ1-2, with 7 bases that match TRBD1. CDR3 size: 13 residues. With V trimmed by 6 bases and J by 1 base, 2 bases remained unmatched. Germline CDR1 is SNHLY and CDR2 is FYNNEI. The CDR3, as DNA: TGTGCCAGCAGAAGGGACAGTAACTATGGCTACACCTTC. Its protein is CASRRDSNYGYTF.

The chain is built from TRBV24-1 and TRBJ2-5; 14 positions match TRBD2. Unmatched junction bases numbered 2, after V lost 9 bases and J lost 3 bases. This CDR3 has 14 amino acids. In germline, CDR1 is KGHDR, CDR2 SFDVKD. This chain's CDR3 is CATGTSGSEETQYF. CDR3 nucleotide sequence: TGTGCCACCGGGACTAGCGGGAGTGAAGAGACCCAGTACTTC.

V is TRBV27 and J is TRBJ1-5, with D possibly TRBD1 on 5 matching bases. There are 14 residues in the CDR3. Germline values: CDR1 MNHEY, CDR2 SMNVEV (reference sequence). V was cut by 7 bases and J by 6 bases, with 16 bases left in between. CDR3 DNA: TGTGCCAGCAAGCGGGGCGTTAGCGGTCAGCCCCAGCATTTT. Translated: CASKRGVSGQPQHF.

CDR3: CASSWGQGKGYTF. The CDR3 DNA is TGCGCCAGCAGCTGGGGACAGGGGAAGGGCTACACCTTC. The chain combines TRBV5-1 with TRBJ1-2; 10 positions match TRBD1. Germline loops: CDR1 SGHRS, CDR2 YFSETQ. The V and J ends lost 3 bases and 8 bases, in that order; junction bases with no gene match: 4. This CDR3 comprises 13 residues.

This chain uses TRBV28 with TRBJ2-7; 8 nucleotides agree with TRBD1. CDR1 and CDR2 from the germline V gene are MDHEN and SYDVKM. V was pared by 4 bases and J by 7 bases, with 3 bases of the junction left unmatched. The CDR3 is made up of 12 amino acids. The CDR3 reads CASSWTGLEQYF. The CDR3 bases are TGTGCCAGCAGTTGGACAGGGTTGGAGCAGTACTTC.

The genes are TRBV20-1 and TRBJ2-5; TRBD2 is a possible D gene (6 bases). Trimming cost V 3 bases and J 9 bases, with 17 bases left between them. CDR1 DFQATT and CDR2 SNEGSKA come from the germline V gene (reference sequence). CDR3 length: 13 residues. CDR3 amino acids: CSASSGRREAQYF. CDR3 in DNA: TGCAGTGCTAGTAGTGGCAGGCGGGAAGCCCAGTACTTC.

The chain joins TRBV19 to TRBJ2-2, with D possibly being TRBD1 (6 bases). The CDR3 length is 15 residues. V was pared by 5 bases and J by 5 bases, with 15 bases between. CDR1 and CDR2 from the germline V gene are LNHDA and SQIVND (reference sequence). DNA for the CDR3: TGTGCCAGTAGTTGGTTACAGGGTATGACCGGGGAGCTGTTTTTT. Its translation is CASSWLQGMTGELFF.

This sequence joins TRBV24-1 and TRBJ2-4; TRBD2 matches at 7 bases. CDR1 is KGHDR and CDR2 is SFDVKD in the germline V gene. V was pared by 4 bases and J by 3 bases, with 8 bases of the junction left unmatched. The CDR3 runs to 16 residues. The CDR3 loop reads CATSDPTAGVKNIQYF. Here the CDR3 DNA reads TGTGCCACCAGTGACCCTACGGCGGGAGTCAAAAACATTCAGTACTTC.

CDR3 in amino acids: CATSEPGVDTQYF. In nucleotides, the CDR3 is TGTGCCACCAGTGAACCGGGGGTGGATACGCAGTATTTT. This chain uses TRBV24-1 with TRBJ2-3, with D perhaps matching TRBD2 (6 bases). The germline V gene has CDR1 KGHDR and CDR2 SFDVKD. V was cut by 4 bases and J by 6 bases, with 10 bases left in between. This CDR3 comprises 13 residues.

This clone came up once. The CDR3 region has the DNA TGCGCCAGCAGTTCTAGCGGGTACTCCACAGATACGCAGTATTTT. Translating gives CASSSSGYSTDTQYF. The chain couples TRBV5-1 to TRBJ2-3; TRBD2 matches 8 bases. The germline gives CDR1 SGHRS, CDR2 YFSETQ. V lost 5 bases to trimming and J lost 2 bases; unmatched junction nucleotides: 7. This CDR3 is built from 15 residues.

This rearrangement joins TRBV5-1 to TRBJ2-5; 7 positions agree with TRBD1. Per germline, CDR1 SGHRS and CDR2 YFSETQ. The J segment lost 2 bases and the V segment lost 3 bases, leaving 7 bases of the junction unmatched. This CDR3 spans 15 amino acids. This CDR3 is CASSSRQGRQETQYF. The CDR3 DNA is TGCGCCAGCAGCTCGCGACAGGGACGGCAAGAGACCCAGTACTTC.

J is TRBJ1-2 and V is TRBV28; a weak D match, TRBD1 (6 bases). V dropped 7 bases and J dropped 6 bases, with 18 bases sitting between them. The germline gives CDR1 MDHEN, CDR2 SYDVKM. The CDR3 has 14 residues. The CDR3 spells CASNPQDRVDGYTF. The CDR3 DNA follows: TGTGCCAGCAACCCCCAGGACAGAGTTGATGGCTACACCTTC.